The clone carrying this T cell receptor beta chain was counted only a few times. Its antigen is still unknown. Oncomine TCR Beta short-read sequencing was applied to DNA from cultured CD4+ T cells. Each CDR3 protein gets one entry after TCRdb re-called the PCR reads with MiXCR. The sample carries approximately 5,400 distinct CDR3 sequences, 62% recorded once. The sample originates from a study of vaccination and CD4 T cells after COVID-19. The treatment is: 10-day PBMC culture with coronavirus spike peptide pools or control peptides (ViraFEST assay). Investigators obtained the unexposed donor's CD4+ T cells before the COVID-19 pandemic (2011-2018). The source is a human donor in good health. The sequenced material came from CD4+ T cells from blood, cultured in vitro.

The CDR3 DNA reads as TGTGCCAGCAGTTACAAACAGCCCCAGCATTTT. It translates to CASSYKQPQHF. The chain carries TRBV6-5 and TRBJ1-5; D call uncertain. V lost 2 bases to trimming and J lost 7 bases, with 3 bases between them. Germline loops: CDR1 MNHEY, CDR2 SVGAGI. The CDR3 spans 11 residues.